This TCR beta chain was sequenced for a study of blood T cells in healthy people across ages. The study, taken as a whole, reports: It was held that the diversity estimates obtained from one million T cells were underestimates. Age advanced and TCR beta diversity per million T cells fell, roughly linearly.

The donors, all healthy, were Caucasians living in Russia, aged roughly 6 to 90. Comment on this clonotype: Its cognate antigen is unknown.

The CDR3 has 14 amino acids. Germline V lookup: CDR1 SEHNR, CDR2 FQNEAQ (reference sequence). V dropped 1 base and J dropped 5 bases, with 11 bases sitting between them. Primers used in a second PCR of about 7 to 12 cycles were a sample-barcoded 5' primer and a J-beta primer mix. TCRdb reprocessed the 5' RACE reads via MiXCR and lists one record per CDR3 protein. The table shows around 1.5 million distinct CDR3 sequences, with approximately 60% occurring only once. The sample taken for sequencing was blood. The V call is TRBV7-9, the J call TRBJ1-2; D is uncertain. The sequence was collected from a man aged 18 to 29 in good health. CDR3 residues: CASSLVVAAYGYTF. CDR3 DNA: TGTGCCAGCAGCTTAGTGGTGGCGGCTTATGGCTACACCTTC. The full variable domain, rest sourced from reference TRBV7-9 and TRBJ1-2, is DTGVSQNPRHKITKRGQNVTFRCDPISEHNRLYWYRQTLGQGPEFLTYFQNEAQLEKSRLLSDRFSAERPKGSFSTLEIQRTEQGDSAMYLCASSLVVAAYGYTFGSGTRLTVV.